The entry below describes one TCR beta chain. The entry originates in a study of chemoradiotherapy in HPV16-positive cancers. TCRdb's table, derived via immunoSEQ multiplex PCR, lists solely in-frame clones and lacks some. This table holds 40,000 or so clones, around 76% found once. Source: blood, taken from a patient who underwent chemoradiotherapy. This clonotype was sampled from a human donor with HPV-associated anogenital cancer.

The CDR3 DNA follows: TGTGCCAGCAGTGACAGAACCGCTAGCGTGAGCTCCTACAATGAGCAGTTCTTC. Protein product: CASSDRTASVSSYNEQFF. The V gene is TRBV2, the J gene TRBJ2-1; tentative D call: TRBD2 (6 bases). CDR3 length: 18 residues. Germline loops: CDR1 SNHLY, CDR2 FYNNEI. V lost 3 bases, J lost 0 bases, and 18 bases lay in between. Based on the CDR3 plus reference TRBV2 and TRBJ2-1, the full variable domain is EPEVTQTPSHQVTQMGQEVILRCVPISNHLYFYWYRQILGQKVEFLVSFYNNEISEKSEIFDDQFSVERPDGSNFTLKIRSTKLEDSAMYFCASSDRTASVSSYNEQFFGPGTRLTVL.